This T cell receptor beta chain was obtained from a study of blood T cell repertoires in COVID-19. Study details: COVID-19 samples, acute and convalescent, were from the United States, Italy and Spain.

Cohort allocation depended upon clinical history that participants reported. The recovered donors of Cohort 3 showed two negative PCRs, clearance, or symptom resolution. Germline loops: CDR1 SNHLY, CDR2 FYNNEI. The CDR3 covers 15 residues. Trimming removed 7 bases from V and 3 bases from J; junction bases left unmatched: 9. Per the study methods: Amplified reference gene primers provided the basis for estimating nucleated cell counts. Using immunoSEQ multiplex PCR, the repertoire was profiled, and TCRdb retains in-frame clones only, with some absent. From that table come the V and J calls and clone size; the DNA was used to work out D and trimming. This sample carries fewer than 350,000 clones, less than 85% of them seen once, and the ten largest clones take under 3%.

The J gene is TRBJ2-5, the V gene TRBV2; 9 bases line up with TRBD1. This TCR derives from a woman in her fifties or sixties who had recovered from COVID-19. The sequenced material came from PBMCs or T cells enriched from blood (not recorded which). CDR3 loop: CASTPDRGGKETQYF. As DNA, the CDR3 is TGTGCCAGCACCCCGGACAGGGGAGGGAAAGAGACCCAGTACTTC. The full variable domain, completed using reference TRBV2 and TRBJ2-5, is EPEVTQTPSHQVTQMGQEVILRCVPISNHLYFYWYRQILGQKVEFLVSFYNNEISEKSEIFDDQFSVERPDGSNFTLKIRSTKLEDSAMYFCASTPDRGGKETQYFGPGTRLLVL.